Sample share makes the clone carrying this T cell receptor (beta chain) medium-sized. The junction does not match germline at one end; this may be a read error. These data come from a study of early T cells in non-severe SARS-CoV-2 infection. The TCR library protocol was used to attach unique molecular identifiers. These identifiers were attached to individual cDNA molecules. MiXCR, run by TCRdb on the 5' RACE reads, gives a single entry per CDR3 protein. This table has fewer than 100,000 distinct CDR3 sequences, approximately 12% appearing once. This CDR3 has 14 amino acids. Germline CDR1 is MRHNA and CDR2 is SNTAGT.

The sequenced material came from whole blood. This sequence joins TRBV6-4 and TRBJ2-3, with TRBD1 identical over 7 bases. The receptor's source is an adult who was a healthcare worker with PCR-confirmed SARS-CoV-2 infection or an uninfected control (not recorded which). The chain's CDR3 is CASGDGQGTDTQYF. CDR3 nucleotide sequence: TGTGCCAGCGGTGATGGACAGGGCACAGATACGCAGTATTTT.